The source of this T cell receptor (beta chain) is a study of regulatory T cells in long-lasting Graves disease. Noted time point: newly diagnosed GD, antithyroid drugs for less than 3 months. The TCR library was prepared using RNA isolated from PBMCs. To make TCR beta libraries, researchers used iRepertoire HTBI primers and Arm-PCR of CDR3 regions. How the authors handled the data: Across all samples, approximately 64 TRBV segments and 11 to 15 TRBJ segments were identified. TCRdb processed the multiplex PCR reads anew with MiXCR; each CDR3 protein has one entry. The V and J calls shown here were made by TCRdb, not taken from the authors' results. This repertoire shows about 440,000 distinct CDR3 sequences, around 15% found once; its top ten account for about 23%. The study's findings and limits: Having only a small sample size may have limited accuracy.

Trimming removed 1 base at V and 0 bases at J, with 7 bases between. The CDR3 is made up of 14 amino acids. CDR1 DFQATT and CDR2 SNEGSKA come from the germline V gene (reference sequence). As concerns this clonotype: The antigen remains unidentified.

These data were also reused for a study on T cells in Graves' hyperthyroidism and ophthalmopathy. That investigation notes: The authors deemed Graves' hyperthyroidism stable absent ophthalmopathy progression within 18 months. Model-based prediction identified ophthalmopathy a median 6.5 months prior to its onset.

This material consisted of peripheral blood mononuclear cells (PBMCs), taken at new diagnosis, from a patient treated with antithyroid drugs. This TCR derives from a young woman with Graves disease. V gene TRBV20-1 combines with J gene TRBJ1-3, with unresolved D. The CDR3 region is CSARVSNSGNTIYF. CDR3 DNA sequence: TGCAGTGCTAGAGTTTCGAACTCTGGAAACACCATATATTTT.